Sequencing of this TCR beta chain was carried out in a study of T cell responses to AZD1222 COVID-19 vaccine. This clone was detected only once. Repertoires were generated with immunoSEQ multiplex PCR, while TCRdb's copy carries only in-frame clones and drops some. The sample comprises approximately 270,000 clones, around 92% of which are singletons, and 0.5% to 0.65% rests with the top ten. Sequences were derived from peripheral blood, sampled 28 days after the second AZD1222 dose. This TCR was sampled from an adult who received the AZD1222 COVID-19 vaccine.

In nucleotides, the CDR3 is TGTGCCAGCAGCGGGACAAGACAGCCCTACGAGCAGTACTTC. It translates to CASSGTRQPYEQYF. The chain recombines TRBV7-9 with TRBJ2-7, with D perhaps TRBD1 (6 bases). V was trimmed by 5 bases and J by 2 bases, leaving 13 bases between them. The CDR3 sequence is 14 residues long. Per germline, CDR1 SEHNR and CDR2 FQNEAQ (reference sequence).